This T cell receptor (beta chain) was captured by sequencing in a study of T cell changes during pregnancy in multiple sclerosis. The assay was immunoSEQ multiplex PCR, and TCRdb's table has in-frame clones only and misses some. This table holds roughly 47,000 clones, roughly 92% found once. Germline V gives CDR1 MNHNS, CDR2 SASEGT. The CDR3 loop spans 15 amino acids. Trimming cost V 7 bases and J 7 bases, with 23 bases left between them. This TCR was recovered from a female donor with multiple sclerosis, enrolled in a pregnancy study. V usage is TRBV6-1 and J usage is TRBJ2-7; possibly TRBD1 for D (6 bases). The sample in question was CD8+ T cells from peripheral blood mononuclear cells, obtained before pregnancy. Written as DNA, the CDR3 is TGTGCCAGCACCCCCACTCCGACAGGTTTTGGTGAGCAGTACTTC. Its protein is CASTPTPTGFGEQYF.